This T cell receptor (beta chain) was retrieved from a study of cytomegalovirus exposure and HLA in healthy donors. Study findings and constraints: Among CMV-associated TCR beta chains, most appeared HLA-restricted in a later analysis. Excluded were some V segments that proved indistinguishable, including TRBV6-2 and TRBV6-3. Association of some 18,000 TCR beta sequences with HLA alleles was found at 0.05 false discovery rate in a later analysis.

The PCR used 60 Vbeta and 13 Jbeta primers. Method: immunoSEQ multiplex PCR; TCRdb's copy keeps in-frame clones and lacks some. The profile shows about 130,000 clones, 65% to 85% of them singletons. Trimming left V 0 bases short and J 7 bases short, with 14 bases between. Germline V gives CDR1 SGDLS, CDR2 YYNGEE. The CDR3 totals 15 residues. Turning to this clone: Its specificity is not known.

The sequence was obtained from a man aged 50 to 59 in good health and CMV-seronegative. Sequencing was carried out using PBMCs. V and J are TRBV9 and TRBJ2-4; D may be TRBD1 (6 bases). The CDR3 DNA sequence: TGTGCCAGCAGCGTAGATTCGAACAGGGTGAACATTCAGTACTTC. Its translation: CASSVDSNRVNIQYF.